Presented here are 21 T cell receptor beta chains from one specimen sequenced in a study of blood T cell repertoires in COVID-19 (dated by TCRdb to the early 2020s). The protocol used for the library was the immunoSEQ multiplex PCR assay. TCRdb obtained this table from immuneACCESS and retained in-frame rearrangements with V and J assigned. These tables miss some clones; where compared with another copy, unresolved V genes account for less than half of the shortfall, and the remainder is unexplained. Recorded for this sample are 300,000 or so clones; roughly nine tenths of them occurred a single time. The ten largest clones add up to under 3.5% of the sample. Specimen: peripheral blood. These TCRs come from a woman under 40 with COVID-19, enrolled during active disease.

The gene calls are TRBV30 and TRBJ1-2; perhaps TRBD1 as D (6 bases). V was trimmed by 3 bases and J by 1 base, leaving 18 bases between them. Germline V CDR1 and CDR2: GTSNPN, SVGIG (reference sequence). This CDR3 has 16 residues. CDR3 sequence reads: CAWRIQGTQSNYGYTF. The DNA of the CDR3 is TGTGCCTGGAGGATACAGGGAACCCAAAGTAACTATGGCTACACCTTC. Full variable domain (outside the CDR3, taken from reference TRBV30 and TRBJ1-2): SQTIHQWPATLVQPVGSPLSLECTVEGTSNPNLYWYRQAAGRGLQLLFYSVGIGQISSEVPQNLSASRPQDRQFILSSKKLLLSDSGFYLCAWRIQGTQSNYGYTFGSGTRLTVV.

The rearrangement uses TRBV6-5 and TRBJ2-1; D possibly corresponds to TRBD2 (6 bases). Per germline, CDR1 MNHEY and CDR2 SVGAGI. V was trimmed by 7 bases and J by 8 bases, leaving 18 bases between them. This CDR3 contains 14 residues. The CDR3 sequence is CASTRDGSRDEQFF. The CDR3 DNA reads as TGTGCCAGCACTCGGGACGGGAGTCGCGATGAGCAGTTCTTC.

The V gene is TRBV5-1, the J gene TRBJ2-1; D gene uncertain. From germline, CDR1 is SGHRS and CDR2 YFSETQ. The CDR3 length is 15 residues. Trimming pared 1 base from V and 5 bases from J, leaving 13 bases between. The CDR3 DNA is TGCGCCAGCAGCTTGCCCCCTTTCCCTAACAATGAGCAGTTCTTC. Protein product: CASSLPPFPNNEQFF.

CDR3 bases: TGTGCCAGCAGTCCCCAGGGGGGCACCGGGGAGCTGTTTTTT. Translation: CASSPQGGTGELFF. The J gene is TRBJ2-2, the V gene TRBV5-4, with D possibly matching TRBD1 (7 bases). Trimming took 5 bases from V and 4 from J, leaving 12 bases between them. The CDR3 is made up of 14 amino acids. Germline V gene data show CDR1 as SGHNT and CDR2 as YYREEE (reference sequence). Combining the CDR3 with reference TRBV5-4 and TRBJ2-2 gives the whole variable domain ETGVTQSPTHLIKTRGQQVTLRCSSQSGHNTVSWYQQALGQGPQFIFQYYREEENGRGNFPPRFSGLQFPNYSSELNVNALELDDSALYLCASSPQGGTGELFFGEGSRLTVL.

The chain couples TRBV29-1 to TRBJ1-1, with TRBD1 identical over 7 bases. CDR3 length: 13 residues. The V and J ends lost 2 bases and 6 bases, in that order; junction bases with no gene match: 6. Germline V gene data show CDR1 as SQVTM and CDR2 as ANQGSEA. CDR3 DNA sequence: TGCAGCGTTGAAATAGGGGGCAGGTCTGAAGCTTTCTTT. It translates to CSVEIGGRSEAFF.

The chain has TRBV5-1 and TRBJ1-1; 7 bases agree with TRBD1. In germline, CDR1 is SGHRS, CDR2 YFSETQ. Losses at the gene ends were 5 bases for V and 3 bases for J; bases not matched to a gene: 4. This CDR3 has 13 residues. CDR3 protein: CASRITGDTEAFF. The CDR3 nucleotides are TGCGCCAGCAGGATCACAGGGGACACTGAAGCTTTCTTT.

The chain recombines TRBV7-2 with TRBJ1-4; D is perhaps TRBD1 (5 bases). Germline V lookup: CDR1 SGHTA, CDR2 FQGNSA. There are 16 residues in the CDR3. V shed 1 base and J shed 8 bases, with 17 bases lying between them. In DNA, the CDR3 is TGTGCCAGCAGCTTAGATGGGGGGACCGGAGACGAAAAACTGTTTTTT. Its translation is CASSLDGGTGDEKLFF.

The chain couples TRBV29-1 to TRBJ2-3; the D gene is possibly TRBD1 (5 bases). The CDR3 has 12 amino acids. In germline, CDR1 is SQVTM, CDR2 ANQGSEA. Between the trimmed V and J ends, which lost 3 bases and 7 bases, there was a span of 11 bases. As DNA, the CDR3 is TGCAGCGTTGAGACAGCTAAGAATACGCAGTATTTT. Amino acid sequence: CSVETAKNTQYF.

The gene calls are TRBV11-2 and TRBJ2-1, with 12 bases that match TRBD2. Germline V lookup: CDR1 SGHAT, CDR2 FQNNGV. CDR3 length: 15 amino acids. Unmatched junction bases numbered 3, after V lost 2 bases and J lost 7 bases. Here the CDR3 DNA reads TGTGCCAGCAGCTTACTAGCGGGAGGGAGGAATGAGCAGTTCTTC. This encodes CASSLLAGGRNEQFF. Looking up the rest from reference TRBV11-2 and TRBJ2-1 gives the full variable domain: EAGVAQSPRYKIIEKRQSVAFWCNPISGHATLYWYQQILGQGPKLLIQFQNNGVVDDSQLPKDRFSAERLKGVDSTLKIQPAKLEDSAVYLCASSLLAGGRNEQFFGPGTRLTVL.

This sequence joins TRBV19 and TRBJ2-7, with 7 bases that match TRBD1. V gave up 1 base and J gave up 0 bases; unmatched junction bases: 3. This CDR3 has 15 amino acids. Germline-derived CDR1 and CDR2 are LNHDA and SQIVND (reference sequence). The CDR3 loop reads CASSIAQGNSYEQYF. In DNA, the CDR3 is TGTGCCAGTAGTATAGCACAGGGGAACTCCTACGAGCAGTACTTC.

The chain combines TRBV5-1 with TRBJ2-2; 7 nucleotides agree with TRBD1. Unmatched junction bases numbered 5, after V lost 5 bases and J lost 1 base. Per germline, CDR1 SGHRS and CDR2 YFSETQ. The CDR3 sequence is 15 residues long. CDR3 DNA sequence: TGCGCCAGCAGATCGACAGGGAAGAACACCGGGGAGCTGTTTTTT. It encodes CASRSTGKNTGELFF.

The gene calls are TRBV29-1 and TRBJ1-1, with TRBD1 matching over 7 bases. V lost 5 bases, J lost 1 base, and 4 bases stayed unmatched. The CDR3 is 13 residues long. Germline CDR1 SQVTM, CDR2 ANQGSEA. The CDR3 loop reads CSVSGQANTEAFF. CDR3 sequence (DNA): TGCAGCGTTTCAGGACAGGCGAACACTGAAGCTTTCTTT.

The chain uses TRBV5-6 and TRBJ1-1; TRBD1 might be the D (5 bases). Trimming cost V 2 bases and J 3 bases, with 20 bases left between them. Germline loops: CDR1 SGHDT, CDR2 YYEEEE. CDR3 size: 17 residues. CDR3 nucleotide sequence: TGTGCCAGCAGCTTAGGGACTGGTCTGGGGTGGGACACTGAAGCTTTCTTT. Protein sequence: CASSLGTGLGWDTEAFF.

This chain joins TRBV28 and TRBJ1-1, with D possibly TRBD1 on 5 matching bases. This CDR3 is built from 16 residues. Per the germline V gene, CDR1 is MDHEN and CDR2 is SYDVKM. V lost 4 bases and J 6 bases, leaving 21 bases between the germline ends. The CDR3 DNA sequence: TGTGCCAGCAGTTCCCCTACAGGACCCACAGGCGCTGAAGCTTTCTTT. Translation gives CASSSPTGPTGAEAFF.

The rearrangement links TRBV7-9 to TRBJ2-2, with D unclear. CDR1 and CDR2 from the germline V gene are SEHNR and FQNEAQ (reference sequence). Trimming removed 5 bases at V and 4 bases at J, with 20 bases between. This CDR3 is built from 17 residues. The CDR3 nucleotides are TGTGCCAGCAGCCAATCCGTTACGTCTGCTATCACCGGGGAGCTGTTTTTT. Protein sequence: CASSQSVTSAITGELFF.

The chain joins TRBV18 to TRBJ2-1, with TRBD1 identical over 9 bases. V lost 3 bases and J lost 7; bases outside the gene matches: 4. CDR1 and CDR2 (germline): KGHSH, LQKENI. The CDR3 length is 14 residues. CDR3 in amino acids: CASSPQGQGNEQFF. The DNA of the CDR3 is TGTGCCAGCTCACCGCAGGGACAGGGAAATGAGCAGTTCTTC. Full variable domain (remainder filled in from reference TRBV18 and TRBJ2-1): NAGVMQNPRHLVRRRGQEARLRCSPMKGHSHVYWYRQLPEEGLKFMVYLQKENIIDESGMPKERFSAEFPKEGPSILRIQQVVRGDSAAYFCASSPQGQGNEQFFGPGTRLTVL.

The chain recombines TRBV29-1 with TRBJ2-3; tentative D call: TRBD1 (5 bases). Deletions cut 4 bases from V and 0 bases from J, with 17 bases between. In germline, CDR1 is SQVTM, CDR2 ANQGSEA. The CDR3 loop spans 16 amino acids. The CDR3 reads CSVGGPLGASTDTQYF. CDR3 nucleotide sequence: TGCAGCGTTGGAGGACCCCTAGGGGCTAGCACAGATACGCAGTATTTT.

The V gene is TRBV21-1, the J gene TRBJ2-7; the D call TRBD1 from the table was never checked on the DNA. TRBV21-1 is listed as a pseudogene. The CDR3 length is 16 residues. CDR3 sequence: CASSKWVGSCEGEQYF. As DNA, the CDR3 is TGTGCCAGCAGCAAATGGGTGGGCAGTTGTGAAGGCGAGCAGTACTTC.

Concerning this clone itself: This specimen includes other DNA sequences encoding the same CDR3. This chain links TRBV30 with TRBJ1-6; D is perhaps TRBD1 (5 bases). Germline V gene data show CDR1 as GTSNPN and CDR2 as SVGIG (reference sequence). V gave up 1 base and J gave up 7 bases, with 8 bases separating them. This CDR3 spans 13 amino acids. The CDR3 DNA reads as TGTGCCTGGAGTGGGCAGGGAAATTCACCCCTCCACTTT. Translated: CAWSGQGNSPLHF.

The chain has TRBV30 and TRBJ2-7; D is possibly TRBD2 (7 bases). CDR1 and CDR2 (germline): GTSNPN, SVGIG (reference sequence). V was pared by 7 bases and J by 2 bases, with 21 bases between. This CDR3 region has 15 residues. The CDR3 protein is CAYQRGGGNTYEQYF. For the CDR3, the DNA is TGTGCCTACCAACGAGGGGGGGGCAATACCTACGAGCAGTACTTC. Looking up the rest from reference TRBV30 and TRBJ2-7 gives the full variable domain: SQTIHQWPATLVQPVGSPLSLECTVEGTSNPNLYWYRQAAGRGLQLLFYSVGIGQISSEVPQNLSASRPQDRQFILSSKKLLLSDSGFYLCAYQRGGGNTYEQYFGPGTRLTVT.

This clone appeared once. The chain is built from TRBV30 and TRBJ1-3, with D hard to call. Trimming cost V 0 bases and J 3 bases, with 6 bases left between them. Looked up from germline, CDR1 is GTSNPN and CDR2 is SVGIG (reference sequence). The CDR3 runs to 13 residues. CDR3 protein: CAWSVAGGNTIYF. CDR3 in DNA: TGTGCCTGGAGTGTTGCAGGTGGAAACACCATATATTTT.